These 30 T cell receptor beta chains were sequenced from one sample in a study of CD4 T cells in relation to SARS-CoV-2 and coronaviruses. Unexposed donor CD4+ T cells date from about 2011-2018, before the COVID-19 pandemic. Method: immunoSEQ multiplex PCR; TCRdb's copy keeps in-frame clones and lacks some. In the table there are about 59,000 clones, roughly 90% of which are singletons. The specimen was memory CD4+ T cells from PBMCs. Every receptor here comes from a human donor in good health.

The chain links TRBV7-6 to TRBJ2-7, with 8 bases that match TRBD2. V trimming: 2 bases; J trimming: 0 bases; junction bases outside the gene matches: 18. This CDR3 spans 20 amino acids. Germline V gives CDR1 SGHVS, CDR2 FNYEAQ. CDR3 region: CASSLYQPAGDGLDSYEQYF. The DNA for the CDR3 is TGTGCCAGCAGCTTATATCAGCCAGCGGGAGACGGATTAGACTCCTACGAGCAGTACTTC.

The genes are TRBV5-1 and TRBJ2-7; the match to TRBD1 covers 8 bases. The V gene end was trimmed by 5 bases and the J gene end by 1 base; junction bases not matched to a gene: 5. CDR3 length equals 14 residues. Per germline, CDR1 SGHRS and CDR2 YFSETQ. The CDR3 DNA reads TGCGCCAGCAGACAGGGGGAATTGTCCTACGAGCAGTACTTC. This gives the protein CASRQGELSYEQYF. Together with reference TRBV5-1 and TRBJ2-7, the CDR3 gives the full variable domain: KAGVTQTPRYLIKTRGQQVTLSCSPISGHRSVSWYQQTPGQGLQFLFEYFSETQRNKGNFPGRFSGRQFSNSRSEMNVSTLELGDSALYLCASRQGELSYEQYFGPGTRLTVT.

The rearrangement joins TRBV24-1 to TRBJ2-3; D is ambiguous. CDR1 is KGHDR and CDR2 is SFDVKD in the germline V gene. Trimming removed 5 bases from V and 6 bases from J, with 11 bases in between. CDR3 length: 13 amino acids. In nucleotides, the CDR3 is TGTGCCACCAGTGTGTTTCCCGAGGATACGCAGTATTTT. Encoded protein: CATSVFPEDTQYF.

CDR3 bases: TGTGCCAGCAGTGCAAGTAGCGGGAGTCCGACCGAGCAGTACTTC. As protein: CASSASSGSPTEQYF. This rearrangement joins TRBV2 to TRBJ2-7; TRBD2 aligns across 9 bases. This CDR3 has 15 residues. Germline V gene sequence: CDR1 SNHLY, CDR2 FYNNEI. V trimming: 4 bases; J trimming: 6 bases; junction bases outside the gene matches: 10. The full variable domain, rest sourced from reference TRBV2 and TRBJ2-7, is EPEVTQTPSHQVTQMGQEVILRCVPISNHLYFYWYRQILGQKVEFLVSFYNNEISEKSEIFDDQFSVERPDGSNFTLKIRSTKLEDSAMYFCASSASSGSPTEQYFGPGTRLTVT.

This clone counts as medium-sized. The J gene is TRBJ1-1, the V gene TRBV27; D is ambiguous. V lost 3 bases and J lost 5, with 10 bases in between. The CDR3 consists of 13 residues. Germline CDR1 MNHEY, CDR2 SMNVEV (reference sequence). The CDR3 bases are TGTGCCAGCAGTTTCCTAGGGAGGACTGAAGCTTTCTTT. Amino acids: CASSFLGRTEAFF.

The chain uses TRBV5-1 and TRBJ2-7; 7 bases fit TRBD1. Germline V gene lookup returns CDR1 SGHRS and CDR2 YFSETQ. The CDR3 has 12 residues. Unmatched junction bases numbered 5, after V lost 6 bases and J lost 5 bases. The CDR3 DNA reads TGCGCCAGCACCCTAGACAGGGACGAGCAGTACTTC. This sequence encodes CASTLDRDEQYF. The entire variable domain, with the rest obtained from reference TRBV5-1 and TRBJ2-7, is as follows: KAGVTQTPRYLIKTRGQQVTLSCSPISGHRSVSWYQQTPGQGLQFLFEYFSETQRNKGNFPGRFSGRQFSNSRSEMNVSTLELGDSALYLCASTLDRDEQYFGPGTRLTVT.

The chain carries TRBV5-1 and TRBJ2-2; D possibly corresponds to TRBD2 (5 bases). V lost 0 bases and J lost 4, with 13 bases in between. The CDR3 length is 16 residues. CDR1 is SGHRS and CDR2 is YFSETQ in the germline V gene. The CDR3 spells CASSLGRSRATGELFF. The CDR3 region has the DNA TGCGCCAGCAGCTTGGGCCGATCGCGGGCCACCGGGGAGCTGTTTTTT.

With respect to this clone: Relative to the germline gene, one junction end is altered; a read error may explain this. The V and J genes are TRBV19 and TRBJ2-5; 7 positions match TRBD1. CDR1 is LNHDA and CDR2 is SQIVND in the germline V gene (reference sequence). There are 14 residues in the CDR3. In nucleotides, the CDR3 is TGTACCAGTAGTTTTGACAGGGACCAAGAGACCCAGTACTTC. This translates into CTSSFDRDQETQYF.

The genes are TRBV28 and TRBJ1-2; D is ambiguous. The CDR3 totals 12 residues. CDR1 and CDR2 from the germline V gene are MDHEN and SYDVKM. V shed 6 bases and J shed 3 bases, with 8 bases lying between them. The CDR3 protein is CASRATDYGYTF. CDR3 DNA sequence: TGTGCCAGCAGGGCGACGGACTATGGCTACACCTTC.

This clone occurred once. The V and J genes are TRBV9 and TRBJ2-1; D is ambiguous. The CDR3 runs to 13 residues. Trimming removed 0 bases from V and 8 bases from J, with 9 bases in between. The germline V gene has CDR1 SGDLS and CDR2 YYNGEE. In DNA, the CDR3 is TGTGCCAGCAGCGTAGTGCCAGGCCATGAGCAGTTCTTC. It translates to CASSVVPGHEQFF.

The chain employs TRBV15 and TRBJ2-5, with 7 nucleotides matching TRBD2. The germline CDR1 and CDR2 sequences are LNHNV and YYDKDF (reference sequence). The CDR3 totals 15 residues. V shed 3 bases and J 5 bases; nucleotides not matched to a gene: 9. In nucleotides, the CDR3 is TGTGCCACCAGCAGCCTCCAGACTAGCTGGGAGACCCAGTACTTC. Protein: CATSSLQTSWETQYF.

The chain employs TRBV9 and TRBJ2-7; no definite D call. Trimming pared 4 bases from V and 0 bases from J, leaving 8 bases between. The CDR3 totals 13 residues. From germline, CDR1 is SGDLS and CDR2 YYNGEE. CDR3 bases: TGTGCCAGCAGCTCCGCTAACTCCTACGAGCAGTACTTC. It codes for CASSSANSYEQYF.

This clone has more than one count but fewer than ten. The J gene is TRBJ1-5, the V gene TRBV7-9; possibly TRBD1 for D (5 bases). V lost 1 base, J lost 4 bases, and 11 bases lay in between. Germline CDR1 reads SEHNR; CDR2 reads FQNEAQ (reference sequence). CDR3 size: 15 residues. CDR3 sequence reads: CASSLGGVGNQPQHF. CDR3 coding DNA: TGTGCCAGCAGCTTAGGAGGGGTCGGGAATCAGCCCCAGCATTTT.

The CDR3 sequence: CASSPTSAGSYEQYF. The DNA of the CDR3 is TGTGCCAGCAGCCCCACCTCGGCAGGGAGCTACGAGCAGTACTTC. This sequence joins TRBV4-2 and TRBJ2-7, with D possibly called TRBD1 or TRBD2 (5 bases each). Germline V gene data show CDR1 as LGHNA and CDR2 as YNFKEQ. Trimming left V 4 bases short and J 3 bases short, with 16 bases between. This CDR3 spans 15 amino acids.

This clone has just a few counts. V usage is TRBV29-1 and J usage is TRBJ1-1; D gene unclear. CDR3 length: 13 amino acids. Germline V gene data show CDR1 as SQVTM and CDR2 as ANQGSEA. Trimming stripped 0 bases from V and 0 bases from J, with 5 bases between. CDR3 DNA: TGCAGCGTTGAAGAAACTATGAACACTGAAGCTTTCTTT. Translation: CSVEETMNTEAFF.

The chain uses TRBV7-9 and TRBJ2-3; the D gene is possibly TRBD1 (6 bases). V lost 1 base and J 2 bases, leaving 13 bases between the germline ends. The CDR3 is 16 amino acids. The germline V gene has CDR1 SEHNR and CDR2 FQNEAQ (reference sequence). DNA of the CDR3: TGTGCCAGCAGCTTAGACTGGGGGCCCCCCACAGATACGCAGTATTTT. It codes for CASSLDWGPPTDTQYF.

Only one count was recorded for this clone. The rearrangement uses TRBV5-1 and TRBJ2-2, with 7 bases fitting TRBD1. Looked up from germline, CDR1 is SGHRS and CDR2 is YFSETQ. V lost 6 bases, J lost 7 bases, and 12 bases stayed unmatched. The CDR3 consists of 15 residues. CDR3 region: CASTPQTGFGGELFF. In nucleotides, the CDR3 is TGCGCCAGCACGCCCCAGACAGGGTTCGGCGGGGAGCTGTTTTTT. Combining the CDR3 with reference TRBV5-1 and TRBJ2-2 gives the whole variable domain KAGVTQTPRYLIKTRGQQVTLSCSPISGHRSVSWYQQTPGQGLQFLFEYFSETQRNKGNFPGRFSGRQFSNSRSEMNVSTLELGDSALYLCASTPQTGFGGELFFGEGSRLTVL.

The CDR3 region is CASSPWDSFNEKLFF. For the CDR3, the DNA is TGTGCCAGCAGCCCATGGGACAGTTTTAATGAAAAACTGTTTTTT. The rearrangement uses TRBV28 and TRBJ1-4; 7 bases map to TRBD1. J was trimmed by 4 bases and V by 6 bases; bases with no gene match: 8. CDR1 and CDR2 from the germline V gene are MDHEN and SYDVKM. The CDR3 sequence is 15 residues long.

This clone was counted only a few times. This rearrangement joins TRBV5-1 to TRBJ1-4; D is undetermined. V lost 0 bases and J lost 0, with 6 bases in between. The germline V gene encodes CDR1 SGHRS and CDR2 YFSETQ. The CDR3 extends over 15 amino acids. For the CDR3, the DNA is TGCGCCAGCAGCTTGGAAGAACCAACTAATGAAAAACTGTTTTTT. Residues: CASSLEEPTNEKLFF.

In this sample, this clone turned up a few times. V gene TRBV27 combines with J gene TRBJ1-6, with no clear D. The CDR3 length is 14 residues. The V gene's germline CDR1 is MNHEY and CDR2 SMNVEV (reference sequence). Between the trimmed V and J ends, which lost 2 bases and 7 bases, there was a span of 9 bases. The CDR3 DNA sequence: TGTGCCAGCAGTTTAGGGGTGGGCAATTCACCCCTCCACTTT. It is translated as CASSLGVGNSPLHF.

Here the CDR3 DNA reads TGTGCCAGCAGTTCGGTTCACGCTGGCGGGAAGCGCGAGCAGTACTTC. It specifies CASSSVHAGGKREQYF. The rearrangement links TRBV27 to TRBJ2-7; D possibly corresponds to TRBD2 (6 bases). The CDR3 has 16 residues. CDR1 and CDR2 (germline): MNHEY, SMNVEV (reference sequence). Trimming cost V 4 bases and J 6 bases, with 22 bases left between them.

The chain carries TRBV19 and TRBJ2-3; a weak D match, TRBD2 (5 bases). Per the germline V gene, CDR1 is LNHDA and CDR2 is SQIVND (reference sequence). The CDR3 has 14 amino acids. V gave up 2 bases and J gave up 8 bases, with 14 bases separating them. The CDR3 sequence is CASSISSVRVTQYF. The DNA for the CDR3 is TGTGCCAGTAGTATATCAAGTGTGCGGGTTACGCAGTATTTT.

CDR3 sequence reads: CSATLGTDTQYF. The CDR3 nucleotides read TGCAGCGCCACCCTAGGGACAGATACGCAGTATTTT. The rearrangement links TRBV29-1 to TRBJ2-3, with no clear D. Trimming shortened V by 7 bases and J by 3 bases, and 11 bases separated the two germline ends. This CDR3 spans 12 amino acids. Germline CDR1 SQVTM, CDR2 ANQGSEA.

The chain employs TRBV6-5 and TRBJ2-1, with TRBD1 as a possible D gene (6 bases). The CDR3 is 15 residues long. Deletions cut 0 bases from V and 4 bases from J, with 10 bases between. Germline loops: CDR1 MNHEY, CDR2 SVGAGI. The CDR3 is CASSYSRTVYNEQFF. As DNA, the CDR3 is TGTGCCAGCAGTTACTCGAGGACAGTTTACAATGAGCAGTTCTTC.

The chain combines TRBV4-1 with TRBJ2-4, with TRBD1 identical over 10 bases. V was pared by 4 bases and J by 5 bases, with 5 bases of the junction left unmatched. Germline CDR1 and CDR2: MGHRA and YSYEKL. This CDR3 is 15 amino acids long. CDR3 sequence (DNA): TGCGCCAGCAGCCTACCCGGGACAGGGGAAAACATTCAGTACTTC. It codes for CASSLPGTGENIQYF.

This clone was detected a few times. CDR3 region: CASSLYTGGETKNIQYF. CDR3 DNA: TGTGCCAGCAGTCTCTACACAGGGGGTGAGACCAAAAACATTCAGTACTTC. The gene calls are TRBV6-6 and TRBJ2-4, with 8 bases aligning to TRBD1. In germline, CDR1 is MNHNY, CDR2 SVGAGI (reference sequence). V lost 5 bases and J lost 2; bases outside the gene matches: 11. The CDR3 extends over 17 amino acids.

This chain joins TRBV24-1 and TRBJ1-6; D gene uncertain. V gave up 0 bases and J gave up 2 bases, with 13 bases separating them. From germline, CDR1 is KGHDR and CDR2 SFDVKD. The CDR3 has 18 residues. Here the CDR3 DNA reads TGTGCCACCAGTGATTTGCTAGACGCAGGACCCTATAATTCACCCCTCCACTTT. It is translated as CATSDLLDAGPYNSPLHF.

The chain employs TRBV9 and TRBJ2-3; no definite D call. Deletions cut 4 bases from V and 1 base from J, with 7 bases between. Germline CDR1 is SGDLS and CDR2 is YYNGEE. The CDR3 sequence is 13 residues long. The CDR3 nucleotides read TGTGCCAGCAGCTATACAGGCACAGATACGCAGTATTTT. Translating gives CASSYTGTDTQYF.

The chain has TRBV27 and TRBJ2-3; 10 bases align to TRBD2. After removal of 8 bases from V and 2 bases from J, the junction contained 7 bases not matched to a gene. Germline lookup yields CDR1 MNHEY and CDR2 SMNVEV (reference sequence). This CDR3 spans 15 amino acids. CDR3 bases: TGTGCCAGCGGGAATCTAGCGGGAGACACAGATACGCAGTATTTT. Its translation: CASGNLAGDTDTQYF.

This clone was recorded only once. This sequence joins TRBV7-2 and TRBJ1-1; D not resolved. Germline values: CDR1 SGHTA, CDR2 FQGNSA. V shed 3 bases and J shed 10 bases, with 15 bases lying between them. CDR3 length equals 13 residues. The CDR3 nucleotides are TGTGCCAGCAGCTTTAGTCGGGGTGCAAGAGCTTTCTTT. Encoded protein: CASSFSRGARAFF.